Sequencing of this T cell receptor beta chain was carried out in a study of blood T cell repertoires in COVID-19. On the study more broadly: The United States, Italy and Spain were the sources of the acute and convalescent COVID-19 samples. T cells, B-cell-depleted T cells, or PBMCs provided the cDNA or gDNA that served as material.

As originally analysed: Scientists estimated how many nucleated cells there were by amplifying reference gene primers. TCRdb keeps only in-frame clones here, not all; method: immunoSEQ multiplex PCR. V and J calls and clone size come straight from that table; D and trimming were deduced from the DNA. The table shows more than 75,000 clones, with around 88% occurring only once. CDR3 length: 15 amino acids. Germline V gives CDR1 SGHAT, CDR2 FQNNGV. V trimming: 4 bases; J trimming: 5 bases; junction bases outside the gene matches: 9. The clonotype comes from a woman between 70 and 85 years old with acute or convalescent COVID-19. J is TRBJ2-7 and V is TRBV11-2; TRBD1 matches at 9 bases. Sample: peripheral blood. The chain's CDR3 is CASSYEWTGEHEQYF. In DNA, the CDR3 is TGTGCCAGCAGCTACGAATGGACAGGGGAGCACGAGCAGTACTTC.